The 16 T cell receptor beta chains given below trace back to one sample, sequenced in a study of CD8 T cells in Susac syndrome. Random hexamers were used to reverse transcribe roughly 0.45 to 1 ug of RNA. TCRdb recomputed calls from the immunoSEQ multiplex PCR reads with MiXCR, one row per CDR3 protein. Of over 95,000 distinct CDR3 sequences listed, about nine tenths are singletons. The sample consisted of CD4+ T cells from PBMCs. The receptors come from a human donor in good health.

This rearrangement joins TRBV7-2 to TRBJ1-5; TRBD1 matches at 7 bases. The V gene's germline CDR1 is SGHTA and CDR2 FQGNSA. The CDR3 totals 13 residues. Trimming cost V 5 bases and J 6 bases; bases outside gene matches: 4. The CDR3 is CASSMGQSQPQHF. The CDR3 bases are TGTGCCAGCAGCATGGGACAGAGTCAGCCCCAGCATTTT.

In nucleotides, the CDR3 is TGTGCCAGCAGTGGGGGTGGACAGGGTATTCCACCCCTCCACTTT. Translation: CASSGGGQGIPPLHF. The chain is built from TRBV2 and TRBJ1-6; 8 positions match TRBD1. CDR3 length equals 15 residues. After removal of 4 bases from V and 11 bases from J, the junction contained 10 bases not matched to a gene. Germline V gene lookup returns CDR1 SNHLY and CDR2 FYNNEI.

The CDR3 region is CASSRTGRGSGNTIYF. In DNA form, the CDR3 reads TGCGCCAGCAGCCGAACCGGAAGGGGGTCTGGAAACACCATATATTTT. The chain employs TRBV4-3 and TRBJ1-3; possibly TRBD1 for D (6 bases). CDR1 and CDR2 (germline): LGHNA, YSLEER. The CDR3 runs to 16 residues. V lost 4 bases and J 1 base, leaving 14 bases between the germline ends.

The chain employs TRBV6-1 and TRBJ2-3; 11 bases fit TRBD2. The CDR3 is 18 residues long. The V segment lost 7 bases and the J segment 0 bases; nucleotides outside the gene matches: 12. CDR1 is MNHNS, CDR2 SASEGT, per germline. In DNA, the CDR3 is TGTGCCAGCACCCCCCCCGGACTAGCGGGCCCAAGCACAGATACGCAGTATTTT. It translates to CASTPPGLAGPSTDTQYF.

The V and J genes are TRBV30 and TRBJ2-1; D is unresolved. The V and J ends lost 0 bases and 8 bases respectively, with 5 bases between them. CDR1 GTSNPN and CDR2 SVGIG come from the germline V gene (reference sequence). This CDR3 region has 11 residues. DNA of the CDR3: TGTGCCTGGAGTGTACGGTATGAGCAGTTCTTC. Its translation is CAWSVRYEQFF.

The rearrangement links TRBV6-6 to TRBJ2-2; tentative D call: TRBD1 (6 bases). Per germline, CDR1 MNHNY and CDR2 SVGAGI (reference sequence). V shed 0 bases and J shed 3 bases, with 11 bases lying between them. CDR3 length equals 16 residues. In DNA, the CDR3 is TGTGCCAGCAGTTACTCGCGAGGGGGTGACACCGGGGAGCTGTTTTTT. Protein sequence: CASSYSRGGDTGELFF.

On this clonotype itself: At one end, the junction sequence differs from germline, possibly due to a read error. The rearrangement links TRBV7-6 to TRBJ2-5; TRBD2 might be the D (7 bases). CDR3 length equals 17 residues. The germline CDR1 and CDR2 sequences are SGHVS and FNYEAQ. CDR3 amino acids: CASSVYPGGGAQETQYF. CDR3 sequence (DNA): TGTGCCAGCAGTGTCTACCCTGGAGGGGGGGCGCAAGAGACCCAATACTTC.

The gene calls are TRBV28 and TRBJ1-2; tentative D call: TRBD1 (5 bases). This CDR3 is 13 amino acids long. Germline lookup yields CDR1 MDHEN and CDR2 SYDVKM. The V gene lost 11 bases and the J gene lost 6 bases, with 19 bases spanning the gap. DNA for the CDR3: TGTGCCTCGGTGGGGCAGGAAATTCATGGCTACACCTTC. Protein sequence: CASVGQEIHGYTF.

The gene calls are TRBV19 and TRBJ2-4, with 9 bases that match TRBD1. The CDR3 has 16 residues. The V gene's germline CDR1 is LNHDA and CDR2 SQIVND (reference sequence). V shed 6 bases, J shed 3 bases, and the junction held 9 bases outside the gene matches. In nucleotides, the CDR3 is TGTGCCAGTAGCTTATCACAGGGGGCTGTCAAAAACATTCAGTACTTC. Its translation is CASSLSQGAVKNIQYF.

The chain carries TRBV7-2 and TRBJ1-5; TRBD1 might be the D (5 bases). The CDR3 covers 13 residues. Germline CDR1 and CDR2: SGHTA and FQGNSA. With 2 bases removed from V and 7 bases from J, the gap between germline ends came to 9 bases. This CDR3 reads CASSLYGTQPQHF. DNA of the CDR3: TGTGCCAGCAGCTTATATGGGACCCAGCCCCAGCATTTT.

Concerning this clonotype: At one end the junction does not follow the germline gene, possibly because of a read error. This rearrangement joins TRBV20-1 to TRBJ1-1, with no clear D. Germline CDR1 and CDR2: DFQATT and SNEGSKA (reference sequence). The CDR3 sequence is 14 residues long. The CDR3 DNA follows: TGCAGTGGCTGGGGTGGGTCATTTTCGACTGAAGCCTTCTTT. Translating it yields CSGWGGSFSTEAFF.

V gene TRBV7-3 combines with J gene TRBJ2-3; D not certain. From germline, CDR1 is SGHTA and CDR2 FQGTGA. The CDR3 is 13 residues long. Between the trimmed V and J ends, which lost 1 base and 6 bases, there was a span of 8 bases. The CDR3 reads CASSLSAADTQYF. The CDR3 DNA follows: TGTGCCAGCAGCTTAAGTGCAGCCGATACGCAGTATTTT.

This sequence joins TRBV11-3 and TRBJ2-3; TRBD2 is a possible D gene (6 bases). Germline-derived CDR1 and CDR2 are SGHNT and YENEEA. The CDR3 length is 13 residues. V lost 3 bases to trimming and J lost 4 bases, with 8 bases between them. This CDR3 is CASSFSSADTQYF. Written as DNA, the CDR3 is TGTGCCAGCAGCTTTTCTAGCGCAGATACGCAGTATTTT.

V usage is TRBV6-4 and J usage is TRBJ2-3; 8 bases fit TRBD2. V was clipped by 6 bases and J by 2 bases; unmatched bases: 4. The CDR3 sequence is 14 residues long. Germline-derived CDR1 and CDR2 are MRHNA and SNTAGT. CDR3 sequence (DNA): TGTGCCAGCAGCGCTAGCGGGCCCACAGATACGCAGTATTTT. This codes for CASSASGPTDTQYF.

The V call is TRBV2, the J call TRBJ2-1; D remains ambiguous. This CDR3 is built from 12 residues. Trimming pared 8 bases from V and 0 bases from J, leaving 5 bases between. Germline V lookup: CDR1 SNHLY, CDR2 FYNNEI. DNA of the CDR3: TGTGCCAGCCAGAGCTCCTACAATGAGCAGTTCTTC. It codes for CASQSSYNEQFF.

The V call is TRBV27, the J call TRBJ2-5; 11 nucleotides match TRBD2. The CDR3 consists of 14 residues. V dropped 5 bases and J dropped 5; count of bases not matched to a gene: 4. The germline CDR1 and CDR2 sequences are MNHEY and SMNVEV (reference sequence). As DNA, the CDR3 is TGTGCCAGCAGTCCCCGGACTAGCGGGGAGACCCAGTACTTC. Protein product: CASSPRTSGETQYF.